Sequencing of this T cell receptor beta chain was carried out in a study of CD8+CD57+ T cells in acquired aplastic anemia. Study results and caveats: Patients had fewer than 35 CD8+ CDR3 sequences in common with controls (the shared set).

The template used for profiling TCR beta VDJ and CDR3 was genomic DNA. TCRdb used MiXCR to reprocess the reads, holding one entry per CDR3 protein. The data contain 350,000 to 450,000 distinct CDR3 sequences, roughly 68% of them singletons. With regard to this clonotype: Its specificity is unknown.

J gave up 7 bases and V 1 base, and 1 base lay outside the gene matches. The V gene's germline CDR1 is LNHNV and CDR2 YYDKDF (reference sequence). The CDR3 is 13 residues long. This receptor was obtained from a human donor in good health, serving as a control. V gene TRBV15 combines with J gene TRBJ2-1, with 7 nucleotides matching TRBD2. The material sequenced was sorted CD4+, CD8+, or CD8+CD57+ T cells (not recorded which) from PBMCs. CDR3 sequence (DNA): TGTGCCACCAGCAGAGGGGGAGGGAATGAGCAGTTCTTC. Translated, it gives CATSRGGGNEQFF.